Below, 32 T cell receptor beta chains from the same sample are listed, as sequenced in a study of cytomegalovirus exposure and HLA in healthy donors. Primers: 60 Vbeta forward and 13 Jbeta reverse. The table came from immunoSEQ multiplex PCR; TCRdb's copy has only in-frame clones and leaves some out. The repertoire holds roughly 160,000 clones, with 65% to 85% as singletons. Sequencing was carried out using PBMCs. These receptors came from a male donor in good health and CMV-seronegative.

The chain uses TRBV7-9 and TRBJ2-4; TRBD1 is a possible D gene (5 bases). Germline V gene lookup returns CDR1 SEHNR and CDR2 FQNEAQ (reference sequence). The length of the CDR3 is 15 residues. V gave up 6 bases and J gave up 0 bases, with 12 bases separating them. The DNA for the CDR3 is TGTGCCAGCAGTCCGACAGCGTTAGCCAAAAACATTCAGTACTTC. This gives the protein CASSPTALAKNIQYF.

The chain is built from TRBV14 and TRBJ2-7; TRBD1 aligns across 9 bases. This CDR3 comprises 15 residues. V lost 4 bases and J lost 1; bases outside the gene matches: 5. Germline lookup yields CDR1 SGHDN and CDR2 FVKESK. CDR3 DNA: TGTGCCAGCAGCCCCACGGACAGGGGTTCCTACGAGCAGTACTTC. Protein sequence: CASSPTDRGSYEQYF.

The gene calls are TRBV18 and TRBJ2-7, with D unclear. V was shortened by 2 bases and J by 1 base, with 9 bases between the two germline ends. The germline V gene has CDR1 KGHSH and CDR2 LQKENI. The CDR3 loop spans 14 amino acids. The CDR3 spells CASSPSRNSYEQYF. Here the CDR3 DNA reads TGTGCCAGCTCACCAAGCCGAAATTCCTACGAGCAGTACTTC.

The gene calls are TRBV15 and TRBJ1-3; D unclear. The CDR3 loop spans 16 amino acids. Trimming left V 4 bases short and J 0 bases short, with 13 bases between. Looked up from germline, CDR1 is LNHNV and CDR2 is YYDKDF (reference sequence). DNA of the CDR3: TGTGCCACCAGCATTGGAGGTTGGGTCTCTGGAAACACCATATATTTT. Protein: CATSIGGWVSGNTIYF. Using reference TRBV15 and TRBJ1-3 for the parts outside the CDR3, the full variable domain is DAMVIQNPRYQVTQFGKPVTLSCSQTLNHNVMYWYQQKSSQAPKLLFHYYDKDFNNEADTPDNFQSRRPNTSFCFLDIRSPGLGDTAMYLCATSIGGWVSGNTIYFGEGSWLTVV.

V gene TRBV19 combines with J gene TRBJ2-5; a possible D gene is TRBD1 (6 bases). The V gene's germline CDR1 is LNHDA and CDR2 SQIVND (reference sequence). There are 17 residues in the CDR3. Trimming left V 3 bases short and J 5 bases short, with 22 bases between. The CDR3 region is CASSIGHGTRDKETQYF. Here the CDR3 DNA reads TGTGCCAGTAGTATCGGTCACGGGACCCGGGACAAGGAGACCCAGTACTTC.

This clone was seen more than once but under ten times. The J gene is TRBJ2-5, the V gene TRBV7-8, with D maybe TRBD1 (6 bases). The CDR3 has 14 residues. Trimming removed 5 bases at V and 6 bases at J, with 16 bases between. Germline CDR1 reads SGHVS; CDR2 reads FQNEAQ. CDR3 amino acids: CASSPVLGAKTQYF. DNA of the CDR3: TGTGCCAGCAGCCCCGTTTTGGGGGCGAAGACCCAGTACTTC. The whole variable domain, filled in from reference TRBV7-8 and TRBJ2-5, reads GAGVSQSPRYKVAKRGQDVALRCDPISGHVSLFWYQQALGQGPEFLTYFQNEAQLDKSGLPSDRFFAERPEGSVSTLKIQRTQQEDSAVYLCASSPVLGAKTQYFGPGTRLLVL.

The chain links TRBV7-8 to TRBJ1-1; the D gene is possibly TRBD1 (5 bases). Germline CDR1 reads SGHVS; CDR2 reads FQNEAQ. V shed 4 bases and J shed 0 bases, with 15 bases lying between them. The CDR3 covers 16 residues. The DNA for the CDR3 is TGTGCCAGCAGCTCAGGGTTCGGGGGGATGAACACTGAAGCTTTCTTT. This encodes CASSSGFGGMNTEAFF.

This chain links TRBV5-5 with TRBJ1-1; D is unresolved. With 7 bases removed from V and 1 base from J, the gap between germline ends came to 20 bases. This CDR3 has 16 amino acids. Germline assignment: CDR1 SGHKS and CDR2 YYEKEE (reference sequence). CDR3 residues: CASSVFMPLGNTEAFF. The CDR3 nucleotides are TGTGCCAGCTCTGTTTTCATGCCCCTAGGGAACACTGAAGCTTTCTTT.

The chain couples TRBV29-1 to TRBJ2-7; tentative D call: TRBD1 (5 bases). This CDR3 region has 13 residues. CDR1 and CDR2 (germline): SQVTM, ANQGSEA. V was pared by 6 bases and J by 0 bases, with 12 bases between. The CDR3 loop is CSVEDTSSYEQYF. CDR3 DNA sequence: TGCAGCGTAGAGGACACGAGCTCCTACGAGCAGTACTTC.

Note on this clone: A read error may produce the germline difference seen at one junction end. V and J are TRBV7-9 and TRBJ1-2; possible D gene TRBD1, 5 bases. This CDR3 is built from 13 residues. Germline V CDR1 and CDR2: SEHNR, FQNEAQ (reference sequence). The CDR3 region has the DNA TGTTCCAGCAGCTTCGGGCAGGGTAATGGCTACACCTTC. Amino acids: CSSSFGQGNGYTF. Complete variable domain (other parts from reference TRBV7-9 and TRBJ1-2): DTGVSQNPRHKITKRGQNVTFRCDPISEHNRLYWYRQTLGQGPEFLTYFQNEAQLEKSRLLSDRFSAERPKGSFSTLEIQRTEQGDSAMYLCSSSFGQGNGYTFGSGTRLTVV.

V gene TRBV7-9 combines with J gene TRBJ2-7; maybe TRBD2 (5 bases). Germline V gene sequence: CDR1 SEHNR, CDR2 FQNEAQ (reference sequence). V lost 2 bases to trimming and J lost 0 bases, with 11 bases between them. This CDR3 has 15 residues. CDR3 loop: CASSLSGIHSYEQYF. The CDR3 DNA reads TGTGCCAGCAGCTTATCCGGGATACACTCCTACGAGCAGTACTTC.

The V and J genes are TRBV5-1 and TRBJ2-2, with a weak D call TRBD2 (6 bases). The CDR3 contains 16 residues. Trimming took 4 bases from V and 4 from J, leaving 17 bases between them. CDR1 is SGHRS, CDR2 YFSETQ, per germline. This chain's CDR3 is CASSRTRDFVTGELFF. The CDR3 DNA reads TGCGCCAGCAGCAGAACTAGGGACTTTGTCACCGGGGAGCTGTTTTTT.

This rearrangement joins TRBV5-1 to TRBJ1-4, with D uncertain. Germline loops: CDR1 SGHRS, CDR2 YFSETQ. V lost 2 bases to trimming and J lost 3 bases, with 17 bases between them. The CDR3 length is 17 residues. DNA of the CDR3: TGCGCCAGCAGCTTCTCAACGGCGGCTCCATCTAATGAAAAACTGTTTTTT. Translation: CASSFSTAAPSNEKLFF.

The CDR3 nucleotides read TGTGCCAGCAGCTCGACAGGGGGGAGCACTGAAGCTTTCTTT. Its protein product is CASSSTGGSTEAFF. This sequence joins TRBV7-6 and TRBJ1-1; 9 bases fit TRBD1. The germline gives CDR1 SGHVS, CDR2 FNYEAQ. The CDR3 extends over 14 amino acids. The V segment lost 4 bases and the J segment 4 bases; nucleotides outside the gene matches: 4. The entire variable domain, with the rest obtained from reference TRBV7-6 and TRBJ1-1, is as follows: GAGVSQSPRYKVTKRGQDVALRCDPISGHVSLYWYRQALGQGPEFLTYFNYEAQQDKSGLPNDRFSAERPEGSISTLTIQRTEQRDSAMYRCASSSTGGSTEAFFGQGTRLTVV.

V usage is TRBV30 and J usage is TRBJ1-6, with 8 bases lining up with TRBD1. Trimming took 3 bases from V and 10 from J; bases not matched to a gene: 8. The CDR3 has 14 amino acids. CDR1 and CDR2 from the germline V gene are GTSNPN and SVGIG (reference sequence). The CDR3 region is CAWSQTGDGSPLHF. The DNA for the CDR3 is TGTGCCTGGAGCCAGACAGGGGACGGCTCACCCCTCCACTTT.

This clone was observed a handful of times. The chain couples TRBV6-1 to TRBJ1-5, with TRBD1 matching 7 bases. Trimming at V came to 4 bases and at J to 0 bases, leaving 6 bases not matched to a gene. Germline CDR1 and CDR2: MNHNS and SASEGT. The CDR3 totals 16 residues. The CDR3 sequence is CASSAPTGYSNQPQHF. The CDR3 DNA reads TGTGCCAGCAGTGCACCGACAGGGTATAGCAATCAGCCCCAGCATTTT.

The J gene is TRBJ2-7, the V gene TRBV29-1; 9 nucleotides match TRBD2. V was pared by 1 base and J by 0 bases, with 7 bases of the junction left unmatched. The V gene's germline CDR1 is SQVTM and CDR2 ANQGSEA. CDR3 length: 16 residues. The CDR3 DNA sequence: TGCAGCGTTGAAGGTTCAAGCGGGGGGTCCTCCTACGAGCAGTACTTC. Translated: CSVEGSSGGSSYEQYF.

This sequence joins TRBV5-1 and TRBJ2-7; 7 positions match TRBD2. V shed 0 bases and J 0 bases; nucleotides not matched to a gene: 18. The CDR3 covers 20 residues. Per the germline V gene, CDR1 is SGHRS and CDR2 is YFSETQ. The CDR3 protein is CASSLEWATAGVLSSYEQYF. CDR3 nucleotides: TGCGCCAGCAGCTTGGAGTGGGCCACTGCGGGAGTACTAAGCTCCTACGAGCAGTACTTC.

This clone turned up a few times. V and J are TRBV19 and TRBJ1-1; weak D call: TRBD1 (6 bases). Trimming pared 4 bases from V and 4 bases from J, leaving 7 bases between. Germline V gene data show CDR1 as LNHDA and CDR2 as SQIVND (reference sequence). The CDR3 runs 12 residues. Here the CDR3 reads CASSRGGTEAFF. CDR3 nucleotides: TGTGCCAGTAGTAGAGGGGGCACTGAAGCTTTCTTT.

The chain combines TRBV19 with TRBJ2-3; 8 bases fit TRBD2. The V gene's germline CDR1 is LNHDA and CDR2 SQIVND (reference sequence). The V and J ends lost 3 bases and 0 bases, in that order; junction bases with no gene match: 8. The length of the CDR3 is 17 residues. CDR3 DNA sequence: TGTGCCAGTAGTATGGTATGGCGGGGGGATAGCACAGATACGCAGTATTTT. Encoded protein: CASSMVWRGDSTDTQYF.

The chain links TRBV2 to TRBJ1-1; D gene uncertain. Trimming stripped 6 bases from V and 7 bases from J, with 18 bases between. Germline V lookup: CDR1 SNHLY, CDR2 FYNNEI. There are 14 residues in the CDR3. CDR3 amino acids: CASSTTPGVGEAFF. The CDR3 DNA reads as TGTGCCAGCAGCACTACCCCCGGGGTGGGTGAAGCTTTCTTT.

The CDR3: CASTREAGLTYNEQFF. CDR3 in DNA: TGTGCCAGCACTCGAGAAGCGGGGTTAACCTACAATGAGCAGTTCTTC. J is TRBJ2-1 and V is TRBV16; 7 bases line up with TRBD2. The length of the CDR3 is 16 residues. Per germline, CDR1 KGHSY and CDR2 FQNENV. The trim removed 7 bases at V and 2 bases at J, leaving 11 bases unmatched.

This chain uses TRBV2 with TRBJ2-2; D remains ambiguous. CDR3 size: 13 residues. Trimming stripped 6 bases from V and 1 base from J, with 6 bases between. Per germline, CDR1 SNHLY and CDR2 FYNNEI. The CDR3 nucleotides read TGTGCCAGCAGCGTAGAGAACACCGGGGAGCTGTTTTTT. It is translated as CASSVENTGELFF.

CDR3 bases: TGTGCCAGCAGCCTAGGCGTGGCTAGCGCGGACAATGAGCAGTTCTTC. Protein product: CASSLGVASADNEQFF. The chain recombines TRBV9 with TRBJ2-1, with D perhaps matching TRBD2 (6 bases). Germline-derived CDR1 and CDR2 are SGDLS and YYNGEE. The CDR3 covers 16 residues. Trimming took 4 bases from V and 5 from J, leaving 19 bases between them.

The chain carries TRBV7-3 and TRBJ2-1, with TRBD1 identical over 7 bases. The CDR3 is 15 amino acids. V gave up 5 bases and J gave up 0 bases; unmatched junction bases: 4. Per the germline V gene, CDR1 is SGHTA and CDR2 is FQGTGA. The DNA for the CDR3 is TGTGCCAGCAGCGAACAGGGGAGCTCCTACAATGAGCAGTTCTTC. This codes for CASSEQGSSYNEQFF. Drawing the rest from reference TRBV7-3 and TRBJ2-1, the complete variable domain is GAGVSQTPSNKVTEKGKYVELRCDPISGHTALYWYRQSLGQGPEFLIYFQGTGAADDSGLPNDRFFAVRPEGSVSTLKIQRTERGDSAVYLCASSEQGSSYNEQFFGPGTRLTVL.

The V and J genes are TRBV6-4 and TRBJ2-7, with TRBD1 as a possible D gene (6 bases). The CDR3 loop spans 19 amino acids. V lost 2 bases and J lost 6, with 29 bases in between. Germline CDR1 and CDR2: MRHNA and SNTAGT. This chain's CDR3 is CASSDPPDSGAEGIPEQYF. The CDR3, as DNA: TGTGCCAGCAGTGACCCCCCGGATTCAGGGGCTGAGGGGATTCCCGAGCAGTACTTC.

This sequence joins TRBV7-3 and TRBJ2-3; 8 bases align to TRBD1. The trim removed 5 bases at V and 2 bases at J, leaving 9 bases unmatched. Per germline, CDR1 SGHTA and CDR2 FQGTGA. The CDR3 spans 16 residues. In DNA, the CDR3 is TGTGCCAGCAGCCCACACAGGGGGAGGACCACAGATACGCAGTATTTT. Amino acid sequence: CASSPHRGRTTDTQYF.

CDR3 bases: TGTGCCAGCAGTTTGGGAGGTGGGGGTGAAAAACTGTTTTTT. Translated: CASSLGGGGEKLFF. The V call is TRBV28, the J call TRBJ1-4, with a weak D call TRBD1 (5 bases). This CDR3 is built from 14 residues. V was pared by 3 bases and J by 7 bases, with 12 bases between. Germline loops: CDR1 MDHEN, CDR2 SYDVKM.

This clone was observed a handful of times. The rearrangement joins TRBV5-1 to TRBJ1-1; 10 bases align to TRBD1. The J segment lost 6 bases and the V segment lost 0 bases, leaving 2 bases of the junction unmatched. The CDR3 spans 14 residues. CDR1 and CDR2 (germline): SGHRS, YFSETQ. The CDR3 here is CASSLGQGAPEAFF. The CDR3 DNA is TGCGCCAGCAGCTTGGGACAGGGGGCACCTGAAGCTTTCTTT.

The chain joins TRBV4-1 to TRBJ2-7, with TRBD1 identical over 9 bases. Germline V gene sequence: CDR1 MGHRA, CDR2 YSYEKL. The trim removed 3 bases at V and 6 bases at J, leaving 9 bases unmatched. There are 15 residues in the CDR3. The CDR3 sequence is CASSQAGTGTVEQYF. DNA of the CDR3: TGCGCCAGCAGCCAGGCCGGGACAGGGACGGTCGAGCAGTACTTC.

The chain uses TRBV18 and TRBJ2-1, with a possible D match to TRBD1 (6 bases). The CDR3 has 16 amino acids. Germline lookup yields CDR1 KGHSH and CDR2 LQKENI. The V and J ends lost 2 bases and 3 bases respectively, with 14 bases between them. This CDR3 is CASSPREQGLYNEQFF. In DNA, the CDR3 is TGTGCCAGCTCACCAAGAGAACAGGGTCTCTACAATGAGCAGTTCTTC.

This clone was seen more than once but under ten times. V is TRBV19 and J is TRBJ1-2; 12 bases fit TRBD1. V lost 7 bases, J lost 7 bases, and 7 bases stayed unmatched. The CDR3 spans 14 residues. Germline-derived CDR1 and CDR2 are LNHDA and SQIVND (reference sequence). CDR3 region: CASIPGQGAGGYTF. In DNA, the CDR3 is TGTGCCAGTATTCCGGGACAGGGGGCTGGTGGCTACACCTTC.